These T cell receptor beta chains were read from a single sample in a study of cytomegalovirus exposure and HLA in healthy donors. Here immunoSEQ multiplex PCR was the method, and the copy in TCRdb shows in-frame clones only, minus some. Among about 100,000 clones listed, 81% were seen once. The material sequenced was PBMCs. Source of these receptors: a woman aged 70-85 years in good health and CMV-seropositive. Each CDR3 is given with its conserved first and last residue. Fields, in order: V gene, J gene, clone size, D gene, CDR3 protein, CDR3 DNA. A D gene is named only where the DNA matches it firmly. Clone size is stated in some rows and not others, as once, few, many or a class when expanded.

V: TRBV5-4
J: TRBJ2-6
size: NA
D: NA
CDR3: CASSSSDGANVLTF
DNA: TGTGCCAGCAGCTCCAGTGATGGGGCCAACGTCCTGACTTTC

V: TRBV30
J: TRBJ2-2
size: NA
D: TRBD2
CDR3: CAWSVGRAGGGELFF
DNA: TGTGCCTGGAGTGTTGGTCGAGCGGGAGGCGGGGAGCTGTTTTTT

V: TRBV5-1
J: TRBJ2-7
size: NA
D: TRBD1
CDR3: CASSFDRVSEQYF
DNA: TGCGCCAGCAGCTTTGACAGGGTAAGCGAGCAGTACTTC

V: TRBV14
J: TRBJ2-3
size: NA
D: TRBD2
CDR3: CASSQDKGLAGVWRTDTQYF
DNA: TGTGCCAGCAGCCAAGATAAGGGACTAGCGGGAGTTTGGCGCACAGATACGCAGTATTTT

V: TRBV11-2
J: TRBJ2-7
size: NA
D: TRBD2
CDR3: CASSRFSGSLYEQYF
DNA: TGTGCCAGCAGCCGATTCAGCGGGAGTCTCTACGAGCAGTACTTC

V: TRBV15
J: TRBJ2-7
size: NA
D: TRBD1
CDR3: CATSSWGQGARNPYEQYF
DNA: TGTGCCACCAGCAGTTGGGGACAGGGGGCGCGTAATCCCTACGAGCAGTACTTC

V: TRBV7-2
J: TRBJ2-1
size: NA
D: NA
CDR3: CASSFAGAGEQFF
DNA: TGTGCCAGCAGCTTTGCTGGGGCTGGTGAGCAGTTCTTC

V: TRBV7-2
J: TRBJ1-1
size: NA
D: TRBD1
CDR3: CASSLLTGRTEAFF
DNA: TGTGCCAGCAGCTTACTGACAGGGCGAACTGAAGCTTTCTTT

V: TRBV5-4
J: TRBJ2-7
size: NA
D: TRBD1
CDR3: CASSSDRDRGSARQYF
DNA: TGTGCCAGCAGCTCGGACCGGGACAGGGGGTCGGCTAGGCAGTACTTC

V: TRBV6-5
J: TRBJ2-5
size: NA
D: NA
CDR3: CASSPHIPSTQYF
DNA: TGTGCCAGCAGTCCCCACATCCCTAGCACCCAGTACTTC

V: TRBV7-2
J: TRBJ1-1
size: NA
D: NA
CDR3: CASSPGMNTEAFF
DNA: TGTGCCAGCAGCCCCGGGATGAACACTGAAGCTTTCTTT

V: TRBV18
J: TRBJ2-7
size: NA
D: TRBD1
CDR3: CASSSGQGLYEQYF
DNA: TGTGCCAGCTCATCGGGACAGGGTCTCTACGAGCAGTACTTC

V: TRBV19
J: TRBJ2-5
size: NA
D: NA
CDR3: CASSSRGRETQYF
DNA: TGTGCCAGTAGTTCCAGGGGTCGAGAGACCCAGTACTTC

V: TRBV7-8
J: TRBJ2-7
size: NA
D: NA
CDR3: CASSSPGGSSYEQYF
DNA: TGTGCCAGCAGCTCCCCTGGCGGTAGCTCCTACGAGCAGTACTTC

V: TRBV28
J: TRBJ2-5
size: NA
D: TRBD2
CDR3: CASSILAGGEETQYF
DNA: TGTGCCAGCAGCATTCTAGCGGGAGGAGAAGAGACCCAGTACTTC

V: TRBV5-5
J: TRBJ1-1
size: once
D: TRBD1
CDR3: CASSLLGGLLNTEAFF
DNA: TGTGCCAGCAGCTTGCTAGGGGGCCTCTTGAACACTGAAGCTTTCTTT

V: TRBV7-3
J: TRBJ2-2
size: NA
D: TRBD2
CDR3: CASSQTSGSPHTGELFF
DNA: TGTGCCAGCAGCCAAACTAGCGGGAGCCCCCACACCGGGGAGCTGTTTTTT

V: TRBV28
J: TRBJ1-1
size: NA
D: NA
CDR3: CASIIVNTEAFF
DNA: TGTGCCAGCATTATAGTGAACACTGAAGCTTTCTTT

V: TRBV7-2
J: TRBJ2-7
size: NA
D: TRBD2
CDR3: CASSWAGDEQYF
DNA: TGTGCCAGCAGCTGGGCGGGAGACGAGCAGTACTTC

V: TRBV4-2
J: TRBJ2-5
size: once
D: NA
CDR3: CASSQDSLAGTQYF
DNA: TGTGCCAGCAGCCAAGATTCCCTAGCCGGGACCCAGTACTTC

V: TRBV19
J: TRBJ2-7
size: NA
D: TRBD2
CDR3: CASSAPSGLSHEQYF
DNA: TGTGCCAGTAGTGCCCCTAGCGGTTTATCCCACGAGCAGTACTTC

V: TRBV6-5
J: TRBJ1-4
size: NA
D: TRBD1
CDR3: CASSPGQGKEKLFF
DNA: TGTGCCAGCAGCCCCGGACAGGGGAAGGAAAAACTGTTTTTT

V: TRBV11-3
J: TRBJ2-1
size: NA
D: NA
CDR3: CASSLAGEAYNEQFF
DNA: TGTGCCAGCAGCTTAGCGGGAGAAGCCTACAATGAGCAGTTCTTC

V: TRBV30
J: TRBJ1-4
size: NA
D: TRBD1
CDR3: CAWSIWGQGKTWSEKLFF
DNA: TGTGCCTGGAGTATCTGGGGACAGGGGAAGACCTGGAGTGAAAAACTGTTTTTT

V: TRBV7-3
J: TRBJ2-2
size: NA
D: NA
CDR3: CASREGRPNTGELFF
DNA: TGTGCCAGCCGAGAGGGGAGGCCGAACACCGGGGAGCTGTTTTTT

V: TRBV7-7
J: TRBJ2-3
size: NA
D: TRBD2
CDR3: CASSLGLAGPTDTQYF
DNA: TGTGCTAGCAGCTTAGGACTAGCGGGACCCACAGATACGCAGTATTTT

V: TRBV12-5
J: TRBJ1-5
size: NA
D: TRBD1
CDR3: CASGFIVKRTGTGNWQPQHF
DNA: TGTGCTAGTGGTTTCATCGTAAAACGGACAGGAACGGGCAATTGGCAGCCCCAGCATTTT

V: TRBV4-1
J: TRBJ2-7
size: few
D: TRBD2
CDR3: CASSARLAGAYEQYF
DNA: TGCGCCAGCAGCGCCCGACTAGCGGGAGCCTACGAGCAGTACTTC

V: TRBV5-4
J: TRBJ2-5
size: NA
D: TRBD1
CDR3: CASSFPGQTRKETQYF
DNA: TGTGCCAGCAGCTTTCCGGGACAGACAAGGAAGGAGACCCAGTACTTC

V: TRBV7-9
J: TRBJ2-5
size: NA
D: TRBD1
CDR3: CASSLPGQGVLGTQYF
DNA: TGTGCCAGCAGCTTACCGGGACAGGGAGTCTTGGGGACCCAGTACTTC

V: TRBV5-1
J: TRBJ2-2
size: NA
D: TRBD1
CDR3: CASSLGQGGTGELFF
DNA: TGCGCCAGCAGCTTGGGACAGGGTGGTACCGGGGAGCTGTTTTTT

V: TRBV19
J: TRBJ1-6
size: NA
D: NA
CDR3: CASNPGFSSPLHF
DNA: TGTGCCAGTAACCCAGGGTTCAGTTCACCCCTCCACTTT

V: TRBV27
J: TRBJ2-1
size: NA
D: NA
CDR3: CASSLSSAESAPPGNEQFF
DNA: TGTGCCAGCAGTTTATCGTCCGCGGAGAGCGCCCCACCCGGCAATGAGCAGTTCTTC

V: TRBV4-1
J: TRBJ2-5
size: NA
D: NA
CDR3: CASSQAGETQYF
DNA: TGCGCCAGCAGCCAGGCAGGAGAGACCCAGTACTTC

V: TRBV7-7
J: TRBJ2-3
size: NA
D: NA
CDR3: CASSSTSTDTQYF
DNA: TGTGCTAGCAGCTCCACTAGCACAGATACGCAGTATTTT

V: TRBV27
J: TRBJ2-7
size: NA
D: NA
CDR3: CASSSSGALSYEQYF
DNA: TGTGCCAGCAGCTCGTCGGGAGCCCTATCCTACGAGCAGTACTTC

V: TRBV9
J: TRBJ2-7
size: NA
D: NA
CDR3: CASSSLGAGIYEQYF
DNA: TGTGCCAGCAGCTCCCTGGGGGCGGGCATCTACGAGCAGTACTTC

V: TRBV18
J: TRBJ2-6
size: NA
D: NA
CDR3: CASSPSSGANVLTF
DNA: TGTGCCAGCTCACCCTCCTCTGGGGCCAACGTCCTGACTTTC

V: TRBV7-2
J: TRBJ2-7
size: NA
D: TRBD2
CDR3: CASSLVGTSGSEEQYF
DNA: TGTGCCAGCAGCTTAGTGGGGACTAGCGGGAGTGAGGAGCAGTACTTC

V: TRBV27
J: TRBJ2-7
size: few
D: TRBD1
CDR3: CASKTGVDEQYF
DNA: TGTGCCAGCAAGACAGGGGTGGACGAGCAGTACTTC

V: TRBV27
J: TRBJ2-6
size: NA
D: NA
CDR3: CASRDGQYSGANVLTF
DNA: TGTGCCAGCAGGGATGGACAGTACTCTGGGGCCAACGTCCTGACTTTC

V: TRBV18
J: TRBJ1-2
size: once
D: NA
CDR3: CASSPGQYYGYTF
DNA: TGTGCCAGCTCACCAGGGCAGTACTATGGCTACACCTTC

V: TRBV7-9
J: TRBJ2-7
size: few
D: TRBD1
CDR3: CASSLDQPGTGLYEQYF
DNA: TGTGCCAGCAGCTTAGATCAACCCGGGACAGGGTTGTACGAGCAGTACTTC

V: TRBV6-6
J: TRBJ1-5
size: NA
D: NA
CDR3: CASSQDRLHNPQHF
DNA: TGTGCCAGCAGCCAGGACAGACTTCATAACCCCCAGCATTTT

V: TRBV6-6
J: TRBJ1-5
size: NA
D: NA
CDR3: CASSSDQPQHF
DNA: TGTGCCAGCAGCTCGGATCAGCCCCAGCATTTT

V: TRBV19
J: TRBJ2-1
size: NA
D: NA
CDR3: CASSTRGASYNEQFF
DNA: TGTGCCAGTAGTACCCGGGGGGCTAGTTACAATGAGCAGTTCTTC

V: TRBV6-5
J: TRBJ2-7
size: NA
D: NA
CDR3: CASSEWSGEQYF
DNA: TGTGCCAGCAGTGAATGGTCGGGGGAGCAGTACTTC

V: TRBV11-3
J: TRBJ1-2
size: NA
D: NA
CDR3: CASSIQAGQADYGYTF
DNA: TGTGCCAGCAGCATCCAGGCAGGTCAGGCTGACTATGGCTACACCTTC

V: TRBV27
J: TRBJ1-4
size: NA
D: TRBD1
CDR3: CASRAQGATNEKLFF
DNA: TGTGCCAGCCGGGCTCAGGGGGCAACTAATGAAAAACTGTTTTTT

V: TRBV7-2
J: TRBJ2-1
size: NA
D: TRBD2
CDR3: CASSLGAGGQGYNEQFF
DNA: TGTGCCAGCAGCTTAGGGGCGGGAGGGCAAGGCTACAATGAGCAGTTCTTC

V: TRBV11-2
J: TRBJ2-7
size: once
D: NA
CDR3: CASSLDGWGQDEQYF
DNA: TGTGCCAGCAGCTTAGATGGGTGGGGCCAGGACGAGCAGTACTTC

V: TRBV19
J: TRBJ2-7
size: NA
D: NA
CDR3: CASSIAKTTGNEQYF
DNA: TGTGCCAGTAGTATAGCCAAAACGACAGGTAACGAGCAGTACTTC

V: TRBV19
J: TRBJ2-7
size: few
D: NA
CDR3: CASSPWPRGEQYF
DNA: TGTGCCAGTTCACCCTGGCCCAGAGGCGAGCAGTACTTC

V: TRBV5-1
J: TRBJ2-7
size: NA
D: NA
CDR3: CASSLGGYEQYF
DNA: TGCGCCAGCTCCCTAGGGGGATACGAGCAGTACTTC